Presented here are 13 T cell receptor beta chains from one specimen sequenced in a study of blood T cell repertoires in COVID-19. Repertoires were generated with immunoSEQ multiplex PCR, while TCRdb's copy carries only in-frame clones and drops some. The sample has about 280,000 clones, roughly 85% seen once; the top ten hold 5.1%. Specimen: peripheral blood. The source is a man over 45 with active or convalescent COVID-19.

This chain connects TRBV11-2 to TRBJ2-3; 7 bases map to TRBD1. The germline V gene has CDR1 SGHAT and CDR2 FQNNGV. The CDR3 contains 14 residues. With V trimmed by 4 bases and J by 8 bases, 9 bases remained unmatched. The CDR3 reads CASSSGTAYGTQYF. The CDR3 DNA is TGTGCCAGCAGCTCGGGGACAGCTTACGGTACGCAGTATTTT.

The chain links TRBV9 to TRBJ2-2; 9 bases are a match to TRBD2. The CDR3 has 16 amino acids. Losses at the gene ends were 4 bases for V and 6 bases for J; bases not matched to a gene: 10. The V gene's germline CDR1 is SGDLS and CDR2 YYNGEE. The CDR3 sequence is CASSPLAGEPAGELFF. In nucleotides, the CDR3 is TGTGCCAGCAGCCCCTTAGCGGGAGAGCCGGCCGGGGAGCTGTTTTTT.

The rearrangement links TRBV4-2 to TRBJ2-7; 10 bases line up with TRBD1. J lost 2 bases, V lost 2 bases, and 12 bases had no gene match. Germline loops: CDR1 LGHNA, CDR2 YNFKEQ. The CDR3 consists of 18 residues. CDR3 DNA: TGTGCCAGCAGCCAACCCTGGGCGGGGACAGGGGTCACCTACGAGCAGTACTTC. Its protein is CASSQPWAGTGVTYEQYF.

Only a few counts were recorded for this clone. This chain links TRBV7-3 with TRBJ1-2, with a weak D call TRBD1 (5 bases). The CDR3 sequence is 15 residues long. Trimming removed 5 bases at V and 4 bases at J, with 17 bases between. Germline assignment: CDR1 SGHTA and CDR2 FQGTGA. Here the CDR3 reads CASSPASGIPYGYTF. The CDR3 nucleotides read TGTGCCAGCAGCCCTGCCTCAGGGATTCCCTATGGCTACACCTTC.

The gene calls are TRBV7-9 and TRBJ2-7; 12 positions agree with TRBD2. CDR1 is SEHNR and CDR2 is FQNEAQ in the germline V gene (reference sequence). V lost 3 bases, J lost 5 bases, and 14 bases stayed unmatched. The CDR3 spans 18 residues. The CDR3 DNA follows: TGTGCCAGCAGCTTCGGAAGGGCTAGCGGGAGGGGGAAGGACGAGCAGTACTTC. Translation: CASSFGRASGRGKDEQYF.

The chain has TRBV28 and TRBJ1-5; 9 nucleotides match TRBD1. The CDR3 totals 15 residues. Germline V gene lookup returns CDR1 MDHEN and CDR2 SYDVKM. The V gene end was trimmed by 9 bases and the J gene end by 5 bases; junction bases not matched to a gene: 11. CDR3 sequence reads: CARGGTGGSDQPQHF. The CDR3 coding sequence is TGTGCCAGGGGGGGAACAGGGGGCTCGGATCAGCCCCAGCATTTT.

In DNA form, the CDR3 reads TGTGCCATCAGTGAGCCTGGGGGCTCGGGAAACACCATATATTTT. Protein sequence: CAISEPGGSGNTIYF. V and J are TRBV10-3 and TRBJ1-3, with a weak D call TRBD1 (6 bases). The CDR3 totals 15 residues. CDR1 and CDR2 from the germline V gene are ENHRY and SYGVKD. Trimming cost V 2 bases and J 4 bases, with 12 bases left between them.

The genes are TRBV6-1 and TRBJ2-1, with D possibly TRBD1 on 6 matching bases. The CDR3 runs 15 residues. Germline V CDR1 and CDR2: MNHNS, SASEGT. V was pared by 2 bases and J by 10 bases, with 18 bases between. As DNA, the CDR3 is TGTGCCAGCAGTGAATTGGGACACCCCAGGATGGAGCAGTTCTTC. It yields the protein CASSELGHPRMEQFF.

This CDR3 reads CASSHTYEQYF. Here the CDR3 DNA reads TGTGCCAGCAGCCATACCTACGAGCAGTACTTC. The V gene is TRBV3-1 (or the pseudogene TRBV3-2), the J gene TRBJ2-7; D gene uncertain. Trimming stripped 3 bases from V and 2 bases from J, with 2 bases between. This CDR3 spans 11 amino acids. CDR1 is LGHDT and CDR2 is YNNKEL in the germline V gene (reference sequence).

V and J are TRBV11-3 and TRBJ2-3; D is unclear. Trimming took 0 bases from V and 1 from J, leaving 5 bases between them. This CDR3 is built from 14 residues. The germline V gene encodes CDR1 SGHNT and CDR2 YENEEA. CDR3 nucleotide sequence: TGTGCCAGCAGCTTAGATTCTCGCACAGATACGCAGTATTTT. Its translation: CASSLDSRTDTQYF.

V and J are TRBV12-3 or TRBV12-4 and TRBJ1-1; tentative D call: TRBD1 (6 bases). CDR3 length: 12 residues. Deletions cut 2 bases from V and 10 bases from J, with 11 bases between. The CDR3 reads CASSLTGGTAFF. The DNA for the CDR3 is TGTGCCAGCAGTTTAACGGGGGGCACAGCTTTCTTT.

The chain carries TRBV11-2 and TRBJ2-7; 8 positions match TRBD1. The CDR3 loop spans 19 amino acids. Trimming cost V 2 bases and J 4 bases; bases outside gene matches: 19. Germline values: CDR1 SGHAT, CDR2 FQNNGV. The chain's CDR3 is CASSLTGAKGQVSIYEQYF. CDR3 nucleotide sequence: TGTGCCAGCAGCTTAACCGGGGCGAAGGGACAGGTATCAATTTACGAGCAGTACTTC.

V and J are TRBV14 and TRBJ1-6, with 7 bases lining up with TRBD1. The V gene's germline CDR1 is SGHDN and CDR2 FVKESK. With 4 bases clipped from V and 9 bases from J, the junction kept 6 bases outside the gene matches. There are 14 residues in the CDR3. DNA of the CDR3: TGTGCCAGCAGCCTACAGGGGAGGAGTTCACCCCTCCACTTT. Protein sequence: CASSLQGRSSPLHF.